A single sample is the source of the 22 T cell receptor beta chains below, sequenced in a study of T-cell reconstitution after alpha-beta-depleted transplantation in children (TCRdb year 2016). Preparation of the library involved PCR. Instrument used: Illumina HiSeq 2500. TCR library preparation used molecular barcoding, with unique molecular identifiers applied to normalize quantification of the TCRbeta repertoire. Using fastp at Q25 and MiXCR, TCRdb reprocessed the public reads and kept productive beta chains. Rows matching on CDR3 protein sequence are summarized as one entry with the most common DNA and genes. The sample table records about 870,000 distinct CDR3 sequences; roughly 15% of these occur just once. The top ten hold 5% of the sample. The sample's treatment or condition label is to be understood as: allogeneic hematopoietic cell transplantation with graft depleted of TCRalphabeta T cells and CD19 B cells.

The sample was PBMCs, mostly from graft donor cells, taken 360 days after TCRalphabeta/CD19-depleted stem cell transplant. The receptors here all came from a male patient aged 5 to 17 who had a stem cell transplant for acute lymphoblastic leukemia, so the T cells may come from the graft donor.

This clonotype was counted between two and nine times. The J gene is TRBJ1-1, the V gene TRBV14; 8 nucleotides align to TRBD1. Germline lookup yields CDR1 SGHDN and CDR2 FVKESK. V shed 0 bases, J shed 11 bases, and the junction held 8 bases outside the gene matches. The CDR3 has 14 amino acids. CDR3 in DNA: TGTGCCAGCAGCCAAGACTGGGCAGGGGGCTACGCTTTCTTT. It is translated as CASSQDWAGGYAFF.

This clonotype occurred a few times. The V gene is TRBV11-2, the J gene TRBJ2-1; TRBD2 matches at 11 bases. This CDR3 region has 18 residues. Germline V gives CDR1 SGHAT, CDR2 FQNNGV. Unmatched junction bases numbered 12, after V lost 1 base and J lost 7 bases. CDR3 region: CASSLVFGSGRAWNEQFF. The CDR3 DNA follows: TGTGCCAGCAGCTTAGTGTTTGGTAGCGGGAGGGCCTGGAATGAGCAGTTCTTC.

The chain combines TRBV7-2 with TRBJ2-2; D not certain. The CDR3 is 15 amino acids. Looked up from germline, CDR1 is SGHTA and CDR2 is FQGNSA. V was pared by 3 bases and J by 3 bases, with 11 bases between. DNA for the CDR3: TGTGCCAGCAGCTTCTCTGACGGGTACACCGGGGAGCTGTTTTTT. It translates to CASSFSDGYTGELFF.

This clonotype appeared a few times. V usage is TRBV7-9 and J usage is TRBJ2-7; 10 bases are a match to TRBD1. The CDR3 has 17 amino acids. The germline gives CDR1 SEHNR, CDR2 FQNEAQ (reference sequence). V was clipped by 1 base and J by 0 bases; unmatched bases: 6. Written as DNA, the CDR3 is TGTGCCAGCAGCTTAGGGAGAGGGACAGGGGTCTCCTACGAGCAGTACTTC. Translation gives CASSLGRGTGVSYEQYF.

The V and J genes are TRBV3-1 and TRBJ2-1; 7 nucleotides match TRBD2. Germline values: CDR1 LGHDT, CDR2 YNNKEL (reference sequence). The CDR3 has 17 residues. The ends lost 0 bases at V and 6 bases at J; junction bases unmatched: 11. The CDR3 region is CASSQDLGGGRVNEQFF. The CDR3 DNA follows: TGTGCCAGCAGCCAAGATCTGGGTGGCGGGAGAGTCAATGAGCAGTTCTTC.

This clonotype was observed a few times. This chain joins TRBV20-1 and TRBJ2-5; D gene uncertain. The length of the CDR3 is 11 residues. The germline V and J ends were trimmed by 5 bases and 5 bases, with 9 bases remaining between them. Germline CDR1 DFQATT, CDR2 SNEGSKA (reference sequence). CDR3 DNA sequence: TGCAGTGCTCCCCTCAGTGAGACCCAGTACTTC. Translated, it gives CSAPLSETQYF.

The rearrangement uses TRBV29-1 and TRBJ1-5; 7 bases are a match to TRBD1. The V gene's germline CDR1 is SQVTM and CDR2 ANQGSEA. The length of the CDR3 is 14 residues. The V and J ends lost 7 bases and 1 base, in that order; junction bases with no gene match: 7. The CDR3: CSETGSVSNQPQHF. The CDR3, as DNA: TGCAGCGAGACAGGGAGTGTAAGCAATCAGCCCCAGCATTTT. Full variable domain (rest looked up from reference TRBV29-1 and TRBJ1-5): SAVISQKPSRDICQRGTSLTIQCQVDSQVTMMFWYRQQPGQSLTLIATANQGSEATYESGFVIDKFPISRPNLTFSTLTVSNMSPEDSSIYLCSETGSVSNQPQHFGDGTRLSIL.

The V gene is TRBV7-2, the J gene TRBJ2-7, with no clear D. Germline V gives CDR1 SGHTA, CDR2 FQGNSA. The V end lost 3 bases, the J end lost 5 bases, and 11 bases lay between the germline ends. The length of the CDR3 is 13 residues. CDR3 nucleotides: TGTGCCAGCAGCTTTCGGCTCCCCAACGAGCAGTACTTC. It translates to CASSFRLPNEQYF.

This clonotype showed up many times. This rearrangement joins TRBV7-9 to TRBJ2-7, with D unclear. This CDR3 is built from 13 residues. Trimming removed 2 bases from V and 0 bases from J, with 5 bases in between. Germline V gene data show CDR1 as SEHNR and CDR2 as FQNEAQ (reference sequence). For the CDR3, the DNA is TGTGCCAGCAGCTTATTTCCCTCCTACGAGCAGTACTTC. It codes for CASSLFPSYEQYF.

This clonotype was found a few times. The V call is TRBV5-1, the J call TRBJ2-2; D is undetermined. Trimming removed 6 bases from V and 5 bases from J, with 8 bases in between. Per germline, CDR1 SGHRS and CDR2 YFSETQ. The CDR3 is made up of 12 amino acids. The CDR3 DNA is TGCGCCAGCAATCGGGTTACCGGGGAGCTGTTTTTT. It specifies CASNRVTGELFF.

With regard to this clonotype: An end of the junction differs from the germline gene, which may be a read error. The chain combines TRBV3-1 with TRBJ2-1; 7 nucleotides match TRBD2. The germline CDR1 and CDR2 sequences are LGHDT and YNNKEL (reference sequence). CDR3 length: 16 amino acids. CDR3 nucleotides: TGTGCCTGCAGCCAAGATTCTACTAGCGATTACAATGAGCAGTTCTTC. Its protein is CACSQDSTSDYNEQFF.

This clonotype was seen a few times. V and J are TRBV27 and TRBJ2-7; the D gene is possibly TRBD1 (6 bases). The germline CDR1 and CDR2 sequences are MNHEY and SMNVEV (reference sequence). The CDR3 contains 15 residues. Trimming removed 7 bases from V and 1 base from J, with 17 bases in between. The CDR3 bases are TGTGCCAGCATCCTTACGACAGGCCGTTCCTACGAGCAGTACTTC. The encoded protein is CASILTTGRSYEQYF.

The gene calls are TRBV2 and TRBJ2-2, with 13 nucleotides matching TRBD2. With V trimmed by 7 bases and J by 3 bases, 8 bases remained unmatched. Germline V CDR1 and CDR2: SNHLY, FYNNEI. This CDR3 has 17 residues. CDR3 sequence: CASIVGLAGVYTGELFF. The CDR3 bases are TGTGCCAGCATAGTAGGACTAGCGGGAGTCTACACCGGGGAGCTGTTTTTT. Full variable domain (remainder filled in from reference TRBV2 and TRBJ2-2): EPEVTQTPSHQVTQMGQEVILRCVPISNHLYFYWYRQILGQKVEFLVSFYNNEISEKSEIFDDQFSVERPDGSNFTLKIRSTKLEDSAMYFCASIVGLAGVYTGELFFGEGSRLTVL.

This clonotype has only a few counts. The chain links TRBV3-1 to TRBJ2-5, with 9 bases that match TRBD2. CDR1 and CDR2 (germline): LGHDT, YNNKEL (reference sequence). The CDR3 has 17 amino acids. The V and J ends lost 0 bases and 5 bases, in that order; junction bases with no gene match: 10. For the CDR3, the DNA is TGTGCCAGCAGCCAAGATGGGGCGGGAGGGCCCCATGAGACCCAGTACTTC. Translating it yields CASSQDGAGGPHETQYF.

V gene TRBV7-3 combines with J gene TRBJ1-1; tentative D call: TRBD1 (6 bases). This CDR3 has 14 residues. Trimming pared 2 bases from V and 5 bases from J, leaving 12 bases between. CDR1 is SGHTA, CDR2 FQGTGA, per germline. Written as DNA, the CDR3 is TGTGCCAGCAGCTTAGTCCCAGGGGTGACTGAAGCTTTCTTT. Its protein is CASSLVPGVTEAFF. Together with reference TRBV7-3 and TRBJ1-1, the CDR3 gives the full variable domain: GAGVSQTPSNKVTEKGKYVELRCDPISGHTALYWYRQSLGQGPEFLIYFQGTGAADDSGLPNDRFFAVRPEGSVSTLKIQRTERGDSAVYLCASSLVPGVTEAFFGQGTRLTVV.

This sequence joins TRBV4-1 and TRBJ2-2; 9 nucleotides match TRBD2. Germline CDR1 is MGHRA and CDR2 is YSYEKL. With V trimmed by 4 bases and J by 2 bases, 5 bases remained unmatched. The CDR3 contains 16 residues. CDR3 in amino acids: CASSRTGLANTGELFF. The CDR3 nucleotides read TGCGCCAGCAGCCGAACGGGACTAGCCAACACCGGGGAGCTGTTTTTT.

This clonotype occurred a few times. The chain links TRBV20-1 to TRBJ2-2; D gene unclear. Germline lookup yields CDR1 DFQATT and CDR2 SNEGSKA (reference sequence). This CDR3 comprises 16 residues. V dropped 0 bases and J dropped 0 bases, with 11 bases sitting between them. The CDR3 coding sequence is TGCAGTGCTAGAGATTCGGCCTCATCGAACACCGGGGAGCTGTTTTTT. Protein sequence: CSARDSASSNTGELFF.

The V call is TRBV29-1, the J call TRBJ2-1; D is perhaps TRBD2 (6 bases). The germline V and J ends were trimmed by 4 bases and 0 bases, with 13 bases remaining between them. CDR1 is SQVTM and CDR2 is ANQGSEA in the germline V gene. This CDR3 comprises 15 residues. The CDR3 is CSVGGSGNSYNEQFF. CDR3 nucleotide sequence: TGCAGCGTTGGTGGTAGCGGCAACTCCTACAATGAGCAGTTCTTC.

The chain joins TRBV7-3 to TRBJ2-7; a weak D match, TRBD2 (6 bases). V shed 5 bases and J shed 3 bases, with 14 bases lying between them. The CDR3 is 14 residues long. Germline V gene data show CDR1 as SGHTA and CDR2 as FQGTGA. The CDR3 is CASSTGAGNYEQYF. The DNA for the CDR3 is TGTGCCAGCAGCACCGGGGCGGGGAACTACGAGCAGTACTTC.

In its sample, this clonotype was seen a few times. J is TRBJ2-3 and V is TRBV7-2; 7 positions match TRBD2. CDR1 SGHTA and CDR2 FQGNSA come from the germline V gene. After removal of 3 bases from V and 5 bases from J, the junction contained 14 bases not matched to a gene. The CDR3 is 17 residues long. The CDR3: CASSFERTRRRGDTQYF. The CDR3, as DNA: TGTGCCAGCAGCTTCGAAAGGACTAGGAGGCGAGGAGATACGCAGTATTTT. Supplemented by reference TRBV7-2 and TRBJ2-3, the full variable domain reads GAGVSQSPSNKVTEKGKDVELRCDPISGHTALYWYRQSLGQGLEFLIYFQGNSAPDKSGLPSDRFSAERTGGSVSTLTIQRTQQEDSAVYLCASSFERTRRRGDTQYFGPGTRLTVL.

This clonotype was counted a few times. The CDR3 is CSATNRVEQYF. The DNA for the CDR3 is TGCAGTGCTACAAATAGGGTCGAGCAGTACTTC. J is TRBJ2-7 and V is TRBV20-1; the D is unclear. The CDR3 consists of 11 residues. The V end lost 4 bases, the J end lost 6 bases, and 10 bases lay between the germline ends. Germline CDR1 reads DFQATT; CDR2 reads SNEGSKA (reference sequence).

The genes are TRBV6-4 and TRBJ1-5, with D perhaps TRBD1 (6 bases). Trimming stripped 5 bases from V and 5 bases from J, with 28 bases between. This CDR3 has 19 residues. Germline V CDR1 and CDR2: MRHNA, SNTAGT. The CDR3 is CASSPSHEGGTALDQPQHF. CDR3 coding DNA: TGTGCCAGCAGTCCCTCCCACGAGGGGGGGACGGCCCTGGATCAGCCCCAGCATTTT.